The 8 T cell receptor delta chains reported below all come from one sample, sequenced in a study of gammadelta T cells in human blood. TCRdb re-called the RT-PCR reads with CATT. Of roughly 250 delta-chain clones detected, 10% to 12% appear once; the ten largest clones hold approximately 40%. Sequencing was carried out using Vgamma9Vdelta2 gamma-delta T cells from infant blood. These receptors were taken from a human donor.

Note on this clone: A much more abundant neighbour one base away suggests this may be a read error. The chain couples TRDV2 to TRDJ1; 12 nucleotides match TRDD3. The J gene was missing in TCRdb and was found by matching the end of the DNA to germline. The CDR3 has 18 residues. From germline, CDR1 is GEAIGNYY and CDR2 EKD. CDR3 amino acids: CAGDTVGLGDTHGDKLIF. In DNA form, the CDR3 reads TGTGCCGGTGACACCGTGGGCCTGGGGGATACGCACGGCGATAAACTCATCTTT.

This clone is large (0.1 to 1%) within its sample. A single base separates this from a much larger clone, so it may be a read error. The chain has TRDV2 and TRDJ3, with 10 bases that match TRDD3. Trimming cost V 3 bases and J 0 bases; bases outside gene matches: 10. The CDR3 is made up of 20 amino acids. Germline V gene data show CDR1 as GEAIGNYY and CDR2 as EKD. The CDR3 protein is CACDAVLGDPDSWDTRQMFF. The CDR3 coding sequence is TGTGCCTGTGACGCCGTACTGGGGGATCCCGACTCCTGGGACACCCGACAGATGTTTTTC.

Concerning this clone itself: A read error is likely here: a far larger clone is one base away. This chain uses TRDV2 with TRDJ3, with 11 bases lining up with TRDD3. TCRdb offers no J gene call, so here the DNA was matched to germline to obtain one. The germline CDR1 and CDR2 sequences are GEAIGNYY and EKD. V gave up 0 bases and J gave up 0 bases; unmatched junction bases: 12. The CDR3 loop spans 22 amino acids. The CDR3 sequence: CACDTGTVVLGDSSWDTRQMFF. CDR3 coding DNA: TGTGCCTGTGACACCGGTACTGTTGTACTGGGGGATAGCTCCTGGGACACCCGACAGATGTTTTTC.

Concerning this clone: This clone may be a read error of a much larger clone one base away. The chain has TRDV2 and TRDJ3; TRDD3 agrees at 9 bases. The CDR3 loop spans 21 amino acids. In germline, CDR1 is GEAIGNYY, CDR2 EKD. V was pared by 0 bases and J by 0 bases, with 11 bases of the junction left unmatched. CDR3 nucleotide sequence: TGTGCCTGTGACACCATGACGGCTGGGGGATCGAGCTCCTGGGACACCCGACAGATGTTTTTC. Encoded protein: CACDTMTAGGSSSWDTRQMFF.

By frequency in the sample, this clone is hyperexpanded. The chain has TRDV2 and TRDJ3, with D unresolved. Per the germline V gene, CDR1 is GEAIGNYY and CDR2 is EKD. The ends were cut back, 3 bases at V and 2 bases at J, with 19 bases in the middle. The CDR3 runs 19 residues. The CDR3 protein is CACDPAIAEGTWDTRQMFF. The CDR3 region has the DNA TGTGCCTGTGACCCTGCAATCGCGGAGGGAACCTGGGACACCCGACAGATGTTTTTC.

A note on this clone: A much bigger clone sits one base away, suggesting this may be a read error. This rearrangement joins TRDV2 to TRDJ3; maybe TRDD3 (6 bases). The ends were cut back, 0 bases at V and 1 base at J, with 24 bases in the middle. Germline V gives CDR1 GEAIGNYY, CDR2 EKD. The CDR3 is made up of 22 amino acids. The CDR3 DNA reads TGTGCCTGTGACACCCTGATGACTGGGTATAGTTCCCGGTCCTGGGACACCCGACAGATGTTTTTC. Amino acids: CACDTLMTGYSSRSWDTRQMFF.

The J gene was recorded as TRDJ2; no V gene was called. This CDR3 has 10 amino acids. The chain's CDR3 is CSALTAPLFF. The CDR3 bases are TGTAGTGCTTTGACAGCACCACTCTTCTTT.

By sample fraction, this clone is hyperexpanded. The same CDR3 also results from other DNA sequences found in this sample. The chain couples TRDV2 to TRDJ3; the D gene is possibly TRDD3 (5 bases). The CDR3 loop spans 18 amino acids. Germline CDR1 reads GEAIGNYY; CDR2 reads EKD. Trimming removed 1 base from V and 0 bases from J, with 12 bases in between. The CDR3 loop reads CACDTVGLSSWDTRQMFF. The DNA of the CDR3 is TGTGCCTGTGACACTGTGGGATTGAGCTCCTGGGACACCCGACAGATGTTTTTC.